Listed below are T cell receptor beta chains from one sample, sequenced in a study of shared clonotypes between healthy human individuals. Sequencing was performed with immunoSEQ multiplex PCR; in TCRdb, only in-frame clones are kept and a portion is missing. The sample holds approximately 500,000 clones; nearly 80% are singletons and the top ten take around 12%. Source material: PBMCs. Receptor source: a woman aged 40 to 55 in good health. Some clones in this sample may be carry-over from other donors' samples. CDR3s leave out the opening cysteine and the closing phenylalanine or tryptophan. D genes are given only for firm matches. The size field is filled for only some rows; it gives once, few, many or a size class.

D,size,V,J,CDR3
-,many,TRBV4-3,TRBJ1-3,ASSHDGASGNTIY
-,-,TRBV19,TRBJ2-2,ASALQMNTGELF
TRBD1,-,TRBV5-4,TRBJ2-5,ASSLYRGPEETQY
TRBD2,-,TRBV19,TRBJ2-5,ASSMASGWETQY
-,-,TRBV28,TRBJ2-3,ASSFSWASRTDTQY
TRBD2,few,TRBV27,TRBJ2-3,ASSFTGGPDTQY
-,once,TRBV25-1,TRBJ2-7,ASSENLGYEQY
-,-,TRBV10-3,TRBJ2-7,ATRSGLGLPYEQY
-,-,TRBV28,TRBJ2-7,ASRHRFRAYEQY
TRBD1,-,TRBV5-1,TRBJ1-1,ASSLVGQGITNTEAF
-,-,TRBV4-3,TRBJ1-3,ASSQVAGLSGNTIY
-,-,TRBV10-1,TRBJ2-3,ASSEFPSRRDTQY
-,-,TRBV29-1,TRBJ1-3,SVGQTSGNTIY
TRBD2,-,TRBV2,TRBJ2-1,ASTLRESSYNEQF
-,-,TRBV19,TRBJ1-4,ASNGQLNEKLF
TRBD1,-,TRBV2,TRBJ1-5,ASRGQGARQPQH
TRBD2,few,TRBV6-1,TRBJ2-5,ASTRGGGIETQY
-,-,TRBV29-1,TRBJ2-2,SVGWASDNTGELF
TRBD1,-,TRBV28,TRBJ1-5,ASSLGTGGLEQPQH
-,-,TRBV28,TRBJ2-2,ASRPRAGARGELF
TRBD1,few,TRBV19,TRBJ1-5,ASSMTGGNQPQH
-,-,TRBV20-1,TRBJ2-1,SATGNEQF
-,-,TRBV9,TRBJ2-3,ASSVHIGDTQY
TRBD2,once,TRBV7-2,TRBJ2-2,ASSSKVWASGSGTGELF
-,once,TRBV18,TRBJ2-3,ASSLITDTQY
TRBD2,few,TRBV2,TRBJ2-1,ASRTSGTSLEQF
-,-,TRBV19,TRBJ2-1,ASSFRGDEQF
-,few,TRBV29-1,TRBJ2-5,SVKLPGRKETQY
-,-,TRBV28,TRBJ2-7,ASRRFYEQY
-,-,TRBV11-3,TRBJ2-7,ASSLGDRSYEQY
-,-,TRBV19,TRBJ2-2,ASSMGRGNTGELF
-,-,TRBV28,TRBJ2-1,ASSLANEQF
TRBD2,-,TRBV7-9,TRBJ2-7,ASSYPGLAAYEQY
-,-,TRBV11-3,TRBJ2-3,ASSLGWSDTQY
-,few,TRBV6-1,-,ASTKGESYEQY
TRBD2,-,TRBV6-6,TRBJ2-3,ASSLGGAGTDTQY
-,-,TRBV18,TRBJ2-5,ASSPTVKQETQY
TRBD1,-,TRBV19,TRBJ1-3,ASSQSGQAGNTIY
TRBD2,-,TRBV29-1,TRBJ2-3,SVGLAVSTDTQY